This T cell receptor (beta chain) stems from a study of blood T cells in healthy people across ages. To note about this clonotype: The antigen remains unidentified.

Study results and limitations: The study lacked donor CMV status, which possibly confounded expanded clonotype changes.

Trimming took off 4 bases at V and 6 bases at J, with 10 bases between the two ends. In germline, CDR1 is ENHRY, CDR2 SYGVKD. This CDR3 has 13 amino acids. Drawing of peripheral blood yielded about 10 milliliters from each donor. A second PCR of roughly 7 to 11 cycles used a sample-barcoded 5' primer and a J-beta primer mix. TCRdb used MiXCR to reprocess the 5' RACE reads, holding one entry per CDR3 protein. This table has about 1.6 million distinct CDR3 sequences, almost 35% appearing once. Sequencing used blood. The gene calls are TRBV10-3 and TRBJ2-1; D is ambiguous. The sequence came from a woman younger than 45 in good health. CDR3: CAISATETNEQFF. In DNA form, the CDR3 reads TGTGCCATCAGTGCGACGGAGACCAATGAGCAGTTCTTC.